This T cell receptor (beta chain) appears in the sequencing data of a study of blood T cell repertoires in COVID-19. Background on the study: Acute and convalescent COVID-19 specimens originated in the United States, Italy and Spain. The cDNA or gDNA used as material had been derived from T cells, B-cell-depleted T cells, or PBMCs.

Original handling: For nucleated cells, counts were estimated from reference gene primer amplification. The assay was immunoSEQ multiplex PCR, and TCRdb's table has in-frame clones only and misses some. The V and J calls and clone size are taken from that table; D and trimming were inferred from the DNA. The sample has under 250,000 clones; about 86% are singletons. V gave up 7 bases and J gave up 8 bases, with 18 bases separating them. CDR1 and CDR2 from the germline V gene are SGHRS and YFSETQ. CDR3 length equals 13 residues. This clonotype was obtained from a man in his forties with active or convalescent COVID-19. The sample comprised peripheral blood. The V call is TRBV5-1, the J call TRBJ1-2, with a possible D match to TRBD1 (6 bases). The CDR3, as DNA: TGCGCCAGCTGGGGCAGCTCAGACAGGGGCTACACCTTC. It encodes CASWGSSDRGYTF.